One sample yielded the 14 T cell receptor beta chains listed below, sequenced in a study of shared T cell receptors in the human thymus. Method: immunoSEQ multiplex PCR; TCRdb's copy keeps in-frame clones and lacks some. The sample yields 72,000 or so clones, 90% to 95% seen once. The material sequenced was thymocytes. The receptor source for this set is a human donor.

This chain joins TRBV15 and TRBJ2-5, with a tentative D call TRBD2 (7 bases). This CDR3 contains 17 residues. The V and J ends lost 0 bases and 6 bases respectively, with 20 bases between them. The germline V gene has CDR1 LNHNV and CDR2 YYDKDF (reference sequence). The chain's CDR3 is CATSRDSRGRGGKTQYF. CDR3 DNA sequence: TGTGCCACCAGCAGAGATTCGCGGGGGCGTGGGGGAAAGACCCAGTACTTC.

The CDR3 loop is CASSLGGGTDTQYF. Written as DNA, the CDR3 is TGTGCCAGCAGTTTAGGCGGGGGCACAGATACGCAGTATTTT. The chain uses TRBV27 and TRBJ2-3, with a possible D match to TRBD2 (6 bases). Germline V lookup: CDR1 MNHEY, CDR2 SMNVEV (reference sequence). The CDR3 covers 14 residues. V was cut by 2 bases and J by 1 base, with 7 bases left in between.

The rearrangement links TRBV20-1 to TRBJ1-2; the D is unclear. CDR3 size: 11 residues. The germline V gene has CDR1 DFQATT and CDR2 SNEGSKA (reference sequence). Between the trimmed V and J ends, which lost 6 bases and 0 bases, there was a span of 5 bases. The CDR3 loop reads CSAAANYGYTF. CDR3 DNA: TGCAGTGCGGCCGCTAACTATGGCTACACCTTC.

The chain is built from TRBV27 and TRBJ1-6; tentative D call: TRBD1 (6 bases). CDR3 size: 18 residues. Trimming took off 0 bases at V and 9 bases at J, with 21 bases between the two ends. Germline CDR1 MNHEY, CDR2 SMNVEV (reference sequence). This CDR3 is CASSLSGGPVASCSPLHF. The CDR3 DNA is TGTGCCAGCAGTTTATCCGGGGGGCCGGTTGCAAGTTGTTCACCCCTCCACTTT.

The J gene is TRBJ1-1, the V gene TRBV18, with no clear D. V was pared by 0 bases and J by 1 base, with 21 bases between. There are 19 residues in the CDR3. CDR1 and CDR2 (germline): KGHSH, LQKENI. CDR3 DNA: TGTGCCAGCTCACCACCGATACCCGCCCGTAACTACCAGAACACTGAAGCTTTCTTT. Protein product: CASSPPIPARNYQNTEAFF.

The V call is TRBV19, the J call TRBJ2-7; 10 positions match TRBD1. There are 17 residues in the CDR3. V lost 1 base to trimming and J lost 4 bases; unmatched junction nucleotides: 10. The germline gives CDR1 LNHDA, CDR2 SQIVND (reference sequence). The CDR3 bases are TGTGCCAGTAGTATAGCTACCGACAGGGGGCGCAAATACGAGCAGTACTTC. It specifies CASSIATDRGRKYEQYF. Full variable domain (rest looked up from reference TRBV19 and TRBJ2-7): DGGITQSPKYLFRKEGQNVTLSCEQNLNHDAMYWYRQDPGQGLRLIYYSQIVNDFQKGDIAEGYSVSREKKESFPLTVTSAQKNPTAFYLCASSIATDRGRKYEQYFGPGTRLTVT.

This rearrangement joins TRBV5-1 to TRBJ2-7; 13 bases fit TRBD2. The length of the CDR3 is 20 residues. Germline V gene lookup returns CDR1 SGHRS and CDR2 YFSETQ. V lost 4 bases, J lost 0 bases, and 16 bases stayed unmatched. CDR3 nucleotide sequence: TGCGCCAGCAGCCAGAGGACTAGCGGGGGCCCATTTCAGAGCTCCTACGAGCAGTACTTC. Protein: CASSQRTSGGPFQSSYEQYF.

V is TRBV4-1 and J is TRBJ2-5; TRBD2 aligns across 9 bases. The CDR3 contains 19 residues. The ends lost 2 bases at V and 5 bases at J; junction bases unmatched: 18. Looked up from germline, CDR1 is MGHRA and CDR2 is YSYEKL. CDR3 region: CASSQIISGGQLAGETQYF. Here the CDR3 DNA reads TGCGCCAGCAGCCAAATTATTAGCGGGGGACAGCTGGCGGGGGAGACCCAGTACTTC.

The rearrangement joins TRBV5-6 to TRBJ2-1; TRBD1 is a possible D gene (6 bases). V was trimmed by 2 bases and J by 5 bases, leaving 14 bases between them. The CDR3 has 15 amino acids. CDR1 is SGHDT and CDR2 is YYEEEE in the germline V gene. The CDR3: CASSLKGGLNNEQFF. CDR3 nucleotide sequence: TGTGCCAGCAGCTTAAAAGGGGGTCTCAACAATGAGCAGTTCTTC.

This sequence joins TRBV5-1 and TRBJ2-3; TRBD2 might be the D (6 bases). Between the trimmed V and J ends, which lost 4 bases and 7 bases, there was a span of 22 bases. In germline, CDR1 is SGHRS, CDR2 YFSETQ. This CDR3 is built from 16 residues. CDR3 DNA sequence: TGCGCCAGCAGCCCCCAGCGGGCTAGCGTCATGTATACGCAGTATTTT. Translated, it gives CASSPQRASVMYTQYF.

The rearrangement joins TRBV2 to TRBJ2-3; D is uncertain. The germline V gene has CDR1 SNHLY and CDR2 FYNNEI. This CDR3 has 15 residues. V lost 6 bases and J lost 2, with 15 bases in between. CDR3 protein: CASRQTGSPTDTQYF. The DNA for the CDR3 is TGTGCCAGCAGACAAACCGGGTCCCCCACAGATACGCAGTATTTT.

The chain carries TRBV28 and TRBJ1-1; D might be TRBD1 (6 bases). The CDR3 covers 16 residues. The germline V and J ends were trimmed by 3 bases and 1 base, with 15 bases remaining between them. The V gene's germline CDR1 is MDHEN and CDR2 SYDVKM. The CDR3 protein is CASSLVGGERNTEAFF. The CDR3 region has the DNA TGTGCCAGCAGTTTGGTTGGGGGCGAAAGGAACACTGAAGCTTTCTTT.

The chain couples TRBV7-6 to TRBJ1-1, with a possible D match to TRBD1 (5 bases). CDR3 length: 16 residues. V shed 2 bases and J shed 5 bases, with 18 bases lying between them. From germline, CDR1 is SGHVS and CDR2 FNYEAQ. Here the CDR3 DNA reads TGTGCCAGCAGCTTAATGGGGCGCGGGCGGCGGACTGAAGCTTTCTTT. Translation gives CASSLMGRGRRTEAFF.

The V call is TRBV12-5, the J call TRBJ2-5; D might be TRBD2 (5 bases). Trimming removed 3 bases at V and 5 bases at J, with 19 bases between. This CDR3 has 16 amino acids. In germline, CDR1 is LGHNT, CDR2 FRNRAP. CDR3 amino acids: CASGFKRAKRGETQYF. The CDR3 region has the DNA TGTGCTAGTGGTTTCAAACGGGCCAAGAGAGGGGAGACCCAGTACTTC. Supplemented by reference TRBV12-5 and TRBJ2-5, the full variable domain reads DARVTQTPRHKVTEMGQEVTMRCQPILGHNTVFWYRQTMMQGLELLAYFRNRAPLDDSGMPKDRFSAEMPDATLATLKIQPSEPRDSAVYFCASGFKRAKRGETQYFGPGTRLLVL.